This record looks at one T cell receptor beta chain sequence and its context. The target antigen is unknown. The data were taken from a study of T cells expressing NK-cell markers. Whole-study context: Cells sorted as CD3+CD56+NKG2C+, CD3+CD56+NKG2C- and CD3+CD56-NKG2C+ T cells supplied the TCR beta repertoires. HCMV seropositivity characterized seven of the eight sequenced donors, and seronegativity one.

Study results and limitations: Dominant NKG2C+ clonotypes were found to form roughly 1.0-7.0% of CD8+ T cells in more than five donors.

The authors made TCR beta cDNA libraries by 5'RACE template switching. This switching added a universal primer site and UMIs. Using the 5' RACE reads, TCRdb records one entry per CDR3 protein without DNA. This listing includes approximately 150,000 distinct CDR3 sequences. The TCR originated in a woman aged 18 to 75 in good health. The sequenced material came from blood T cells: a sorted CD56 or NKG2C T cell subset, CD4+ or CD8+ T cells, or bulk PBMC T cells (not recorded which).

The chain's CDR3 is CASSPGQLGAEAFF. This chain links TRBV5-1 with TRBJ1-1; TCRdb's D gene call, TRBD1, goes unchecked for lack of DNA. This CDR3 has 14 amino acids. Germline lookup yields CDR1 SGHRS and CDR2 YFSETQ.